The following is a T cell receptor (beta chain) sequence with its context. Its antigen remains unknown. This specimen belongs to a study of T cells in localized non-small cell lung cancer. Overall study findings and caveats: Adjacent lung tissue had a median around 57 of the top 100 clones found in the tumor.

This CDR3 contains 13 residues. Trimming removed 3 bases at V and 6 bases at J, with 14 bases between. Germline V gene sequence: CDR1 GTSNPN, CDR2 SVGIG (reference sequence). The method was immunoSEQ multiplex PCR; TCRdb's version includes in-frame clones alone and lacks a portion of them. The data show roughly 3,200 clones, with roughly 49% seen just once and around 4.8% held by the top ten. This clonotype was sampled from a woman aged 18-49 years with stage I lung adenocarcinoma. The input for sequencing was lymph node tissue, taken before any cancer treatment. V gene TRBV30 combines with J gene TRBJ1-1; perhaps TRBD1 as D (5 bases). The CDR3 DNA is TGTGCCTGGAGCTACAGGACCAACGCTGAAGCTTTCTTT. This codes for CAWSYRTNAEAFF.